This T cell receptor (beta chain) was obtained from a study of cytomegalovirus exposure and HLA in healthy donors. On this clone itself: Its antigen is not known.

Study results and caveats: Reportedly, TCR beta sequences accurately predicted HLA-A and HLA-B alleles in most subjects.

The PCR had 60 Vbeta and 13 Jbeta primers. Sequenced by immunoSEQ multiplex PCR; TCRdb stores in-frame clones only, minus some. The sample records 100,000 or so clones, around 78% being singletons. The source of this sequence is a man aged 40-49 years in good health and CMV-seronegative. Sequenced input: PBMCs.

The CDR3 loop is CASSQEQGDEAFF. As DNA, the CDR3 is TGCGCCAGCAGCCAAGAGCAGGGGGATGAAGCTTTCTTT. This chain joins TRBV4-3 and TRBJ1-1; TRBD1 agrees at 7 bases. From germline, CDR1 is LGHNA and CDR2 YSLEER. With 0 bases clipped from V and 7 bases from J, the junction kept 2 bases outside the gene matches. The CDR3 runs to 13 residues.